The rows below give T cell receptor beta chains drawn from one sample of a study of Graves' ophthalmopathy and Graves' hyperthyroidism. TCRdb ran MiXCR on the multiplex PCR reads and lists one entry per CDR3 protein. The table has hundreds of thousands of distinct CDR3 sequences, about 20% seen once. The sequencing sample was made of peripheral blood. Source of these receptors: a woman under 30 with stable Graves' hyperthyroidism. Some clones in this sample may be carry-over from other donors' samples. The CDR3 runs from the conserved cysteine through the conserved F or W. A D gene is named only where the DNA matches it firmly. Clone sizes are given selectively: once, few, many, or a class where the clone is expanded.

J gene,V gene,clone size,D gene,CDR3 DNA,CDR3 protein
TRBJ1-5,TRBV12-3/TRBV12-4,many,TRBD1,TGTGCCAGCAGTCACAGGGGAGGCAATCAGCCCCAGCATTTT,CASSHRGGNQPQHF
TRBJ1-2,TRBV12-3/TRBV12-4,many,TRBD1,TGTGCCAGCAGTTCGAACCGACAGGGTTATGGCTACACCTTC,CASSSNRQGYGYTF
TRBJ1-2,TRBV28,many,NA,TGTGCCAGCAGCCCCTCGGATGGCTACACCTTC,CASSPSDGYTF
TRBJ2-7,TRBV28,many,TRBD1,TGTGCCAGCAGTCCCACCGGGACAGGGAAGCAGTACTTC,CASSPTGTGKQYF
TRBJ2-6,TRBV6-1,many,NA,TGTGCCAGCAGTGGCAACAGGGTGCGAGGGGCCAACGTCCTGACTTTC,CASSGNRVRGANVLTF
TRBJ1-1,TRBV7-2,many,NA,TGTGCCAGCAGCTTAGCACCAGGATCGAACACTGAAGCTTTCTTT,CASSLAPGSNTEAFF
TRBJ1-3,TRBV20-1,many,TRBD1,TGCAGTGCAACTGGCAGGGGGACTGGAAACACCATATATTTT,CSATGRGTGNTIYF
TRBJ2-5,TRBV20-1,many,NA,TGCAGTGTGATTGCAGGGGGGGCCCAGTACTTC,CSVIAGGAQYF
TRBJ1-2,TRBV7-2,many,NA,TGTGCCAGCAGCTTCGGGGCGCGGGCAGATGGCTACACCTTC,CASSFGARADGYTF
TRBJ1-2,TRBV24-1,NA,NA,TGTGCCACCAGTGAGTCGGACAACTTCTATGGCTACACCTTC,CATSESDNFYGYTF
TRBJ1-2,TRBV4-1,NA,NA,TGCGCCAGCAGCGAAACACCACAGGCGAACTATGGCTACACCTTC,CASSETPQANYGYTF
TRBJ2-7,TRBV20-1,many,NA,TGCAGTGCTAGAGATGGTCGTCGGGACTACGAGCAGTACTTC,CSARDGRRDYEQYF
TRBJ2-2,TRBV4-1,few,NA,TGCGCCAGCAGCCAAGGGTTAGGGAACACCGGGGAGCTGTTTTTT,CASSQGLGNTGELFF
TRBJ2-5,TRBV7-9,NA,NA,TGTGCCAGCAGCCCTTGGAGGTTGAGGGAGACCCAGTACTTC,CASSPWRLRETQYF
TRBJ2-2,TRBV30,NA,NA,TGTGCCTGGATTTCGGCAGGGGATCACGGGGAGCTGTTTTTT,CAWISAGDHGELFF
TRBJ2-5,TRBV11-2,many,TRBD1,TGTGCCAGCAGCTTCCGGGACAGGGAAGAGACCCAGTACTTC,CASSFRDREETQYF
TRBJ1-6,TRBV6-5,many,NA,TGTGCCAGCAGTTACTGGGCAGGGGCGAGGGTTTGGCCTTCACCCCTCCACTTT,CASSYWAGARVWPSPLHF
TRBJ2-5,TRBV11-2,many,NA,TGTGCCAGCAGCTGGGTGACCGGTTCCCAGTACTTC,CASSWVTGSQYF
TRBJ2-5,TRBV12-3/TRBV12-4,NA,TRBD2,TGTGCCAGCAGAAAGGGACTAGCGGGGCAAGAGACCCAGTACTTC,CASRKGLAGQETQYF
TRBJ1-2,TRBV5-1,many,TRBD1,TGCGCCAGCAGCTTGCCCGACAGGGTCTATGGCTACACCTTC,CASSLPDRVYGYTF
TRBJ1-1,TRBV30,NA,NA,TGTGCCTGGAGGGACAACACTGAAGCTTTCTTT,CAWRDNTEAFF
TRBJ2-5,TRBV15,NA,NA,TGTGCCACCAGCAGAGACAAGGGTATGGAGGGGACCCGGTACTTC,CATSRDKGMEGTRYF
TRBJ1-1,TRBV9,NA,TRBD1,TGTGCCAGCAGCGCCGATACAGGGGAAAAACGGGCTTTCTTT,CASSADTGEKRAFF
TRBJ1-5,TRBV6-1,NA,NA,TGTGCCAGCACCCTAGACAGCCATTATCAGCCCCAGCATTTT,CASTLDSHYQPQHF
TRBJ2-7,TRBV30,many,TRBD1,TGTGCCTGGAGTCGTACAGGGGGTGAGCAGTACTTC,CAWSRTGGEQYF
TRBJ2-7,TRBV27,NA,NA,TGTGCCCCCGAGAACGAGCAGTACTTC,CAPENEQYF
TRBJ1-1,TRBV2,many,NA,TGTGCCAGCAGTGTTGTGGAGATGAACACTGAAGCTTTCTTT,CASSVVEMNTEAFF
TRBJ1-1,TRBV20-1,many,NA,TGCAGTGCTAAACCTGACACCTCCGACACTGAAGCTTTCTTT,CSAKPDTSDTEAFF
TRBJ2-5,TRBV6-1,NA,TRBD2,TGTGCCAGCAGGGCACTAGCGGGAAAAGAGACCCAGTACTTC,CASRALAGKETQYF
TRBJ1-1,TRBV6-1,few,NA,TGTGCCAGCAGTGAAGTGTTGGGTCCCCCTGAAGCTTTCTTT,CASSEVLGPPEAFF
TRBJ2-5,TRBV27,NA,TRBD1,TGTGCCAGCAGTTTGGTGCGGACAGGGACCGACCAAGAGACCCAGTACTTC,CASSLVRTGTDQETQYF
TRBJ1-1,TRBV20-1,many,TRBD1,TGCAGTGCTAGGTGGGACAGGCCTACTGAAGCTTTCTTT,CSARWDRPTEAFF
TRBJ1-1,TRBV6-1,many,NA,TGTGCCAGCAGCGCGCTGGGCACTGAAGCTTTCTTT,CASSALGTEAFF
TRBJ1-5,TRBV7-9,NA,NA,TGTGCCAGCAGATTCCCGGGGAGTAGCAATCAGCCCCAGCATTTT,CASRFPGSSNQPQHF
TRBJ2-5,TRBV6-1,NA,TRBD2,TGTGCCAGCAGTGAAGCGGCGGGGGAGCAAGAGACCCAGTACTTC,CASSEAAGEQETQYF
TRBJ1-3,TRBV6-2/TRBV6-3,few,NA,TGTGCCAGCAGTTACTCGGGTGGTTTCAGAAGCTCTGGAAACACCATATATTTT,CASSYSGGFRSSGNTIYF
TRBJ2-6,TRBV7-3,many,NA,TGTGCCAGCAGCTTACTCCACTCTGGGGCCAACGTCCTGACTTTC,CASSLLHSGANVLTF
TRBJ2-5,TRBV6-1,NA,TRBD2,TGTGCCATCAGAGCCCTAGCGGGCCAAGAGACCCGGTACTTC,CAIRALAGQETRYF
TRBJ2-7,TRBV3-1,few,NA,TGTGCCAGCAGCCAAGAAGGGCACGAGCAGTACTTC,CASSQEGHEQYF
TRBJ2-7,TRBV6-1,once,TRBD2,TGTGCCAGCAGTGAACGAGGGACTAGCGGGGTCTACGAGCAGTACTTC,CASSERGTSGVYEQYF
TRBJ1-1,TRBV5-5,NA,NA,TGTGCCAGCAGCTTTCGGTGGGTTTGGACTGAAGCTTTCTTT,CASSFRWVWTEAFF
TRBJ1-2,TRBV19,NA,NA,TGTGCCAGTAGTATTTTCGGCAGCTCCTATGGCTACACCTTC,CASSIFGSSYGYTF
TRBJ2-2,TRBV11-2,NA,TRBD2,TGTGCCAGCAGCTCACCGGGACTAGCGGGGGGGCCCGGCACCGGGGAGCTGTTTTTT,CASSSPGLAGGPGTGELFF